The 3 T cell receptor beta chains presented below share a single source sample, sequenced in a study of early T cells in non-severe SARS-CoV-2 infection. Via MiXCR, TCRdb re-called the 5' RACE reads, giving one row per CDR3 protein. Of tens of thousands of distinct CDR3 sequences listed, about 5.7% are singletons. The source material was whole blood, sampled at baseline. These receptors were taken from an adult who was a healthcare worker with PCR-confirmed SARS-CoV-2 infection or an uninfected control (not recorded which).

This chain connects TRBV6-4 to TRBJ1-2; 7 nucleotides match TRBD1. There are 15 residues in the CDR3. CDR1 MRHNA and CDR2 SNTAGT come from the germline V gene. V gave up 4 bases and J gave up 3 bases; unmatched junction bases: 8. In DNA form, the CDR3 reads TGTGCCAGCAGTGCGGAGACAGGGTCCCACTATGGCTACACCTTC. Translation: CASSAETGSHYGYTF.

The CDR3 loop is CASSSRTESNQPQHF. Written as DNA, the CDR3 is TGTGCCAGCTCCTCACGGACAGAGAGCAATCAGCCCCAGCATTTT. The V and J genes are TRBV18 and TRBJ1-5; D is possibly TRBD1 (6 bases). CDR1 KGHSH and CDR2 LQKENI come from the germline V gene. CDR3 length: 15 amino acids. Trimming stripped 6 bases from V and 1 base from J, with 13 bases between.

This clonotype has ten or more counts. The CDR3 region has the DNA TGTGCCAGCAGCGTCGACTGGGCGGGGGGGCAAGAGACCCAGTACTTC. Its protein is CASSVDWAGGQETQYF. The chain couples TRBV7-6 to TRBJ2-5; 9 positions match TRBD2. This CDR3 is built from 16 residues. J was trimmed by 2 bases and V by 5 bases; bases with no gene match: 9. In germline, CDR1 is SGHVS, CDR2 FNYEAQ.